This TCR beta chain was retrieved from a study of blood T cell repertoires in COVID-19. Trimming at V came to 3 bases and at J to 5 bases, leaving 1 base not matched to a gene. The CDR3 spans 13 residues. Germline V gives CDR1 SGHTA, CDR2 FQGNSA. This table comes from immunoSEQ multiplex PCR, and its TCRdb copy is limited to in-frame clones, with some not included. This table holds hundreds of thousands of clones, about four fifths found once. The source of this sequence is a woman aged 50 to 60 who had been exposed to COVID-19. The sample consisted of PBMCs or T cells enriched from blood (not recorded which). This chain joins TRBV7-2 and TRBJ1-5, with 7 bases lining up with TRBD1. The CDR3 DNA reads TGTGCCAGCAGCTTTACAGGGGATCAGCCCCAGCATTTT. Residues: CASSFTGDQPQHF.